This T cell receptor beta chain was found in a study of blood T cell repertoires in COVID-19. Study details: T cells, B-cell-depleted T cells, or PBMCs supplied cDNA or gDNA.

This clone has a single count. Repertoires were generated with immunoSEQ multiplex PCR, while TCRdb's copy carries only in-frame clones and drops some. This sample has 490,000 or so clones, with roughly nine tenths found just once. V shed 1 base and J shed 3 bases, with 21 bases lying between them. The V gene's germline CDR1 is MGHRA and CDR2 YSYEKL. The CDR3 spans 18 residues. The chain employs TRBV4-1 and TRBJ1-2; no definite D call. The sample was PBMCs or T cells enriched from blood (not recorded which). The receptor's source is a woman aged 55-70 years who had recovered from COVID-19. The DNA for the CDR3 is TGCGCCAGCAGCCAAGTTTGGGAGGGTCTAAAAAGTTACTATGGCTACACCTTC. It is translated as CASSQVWEGLKSYYGYTF.